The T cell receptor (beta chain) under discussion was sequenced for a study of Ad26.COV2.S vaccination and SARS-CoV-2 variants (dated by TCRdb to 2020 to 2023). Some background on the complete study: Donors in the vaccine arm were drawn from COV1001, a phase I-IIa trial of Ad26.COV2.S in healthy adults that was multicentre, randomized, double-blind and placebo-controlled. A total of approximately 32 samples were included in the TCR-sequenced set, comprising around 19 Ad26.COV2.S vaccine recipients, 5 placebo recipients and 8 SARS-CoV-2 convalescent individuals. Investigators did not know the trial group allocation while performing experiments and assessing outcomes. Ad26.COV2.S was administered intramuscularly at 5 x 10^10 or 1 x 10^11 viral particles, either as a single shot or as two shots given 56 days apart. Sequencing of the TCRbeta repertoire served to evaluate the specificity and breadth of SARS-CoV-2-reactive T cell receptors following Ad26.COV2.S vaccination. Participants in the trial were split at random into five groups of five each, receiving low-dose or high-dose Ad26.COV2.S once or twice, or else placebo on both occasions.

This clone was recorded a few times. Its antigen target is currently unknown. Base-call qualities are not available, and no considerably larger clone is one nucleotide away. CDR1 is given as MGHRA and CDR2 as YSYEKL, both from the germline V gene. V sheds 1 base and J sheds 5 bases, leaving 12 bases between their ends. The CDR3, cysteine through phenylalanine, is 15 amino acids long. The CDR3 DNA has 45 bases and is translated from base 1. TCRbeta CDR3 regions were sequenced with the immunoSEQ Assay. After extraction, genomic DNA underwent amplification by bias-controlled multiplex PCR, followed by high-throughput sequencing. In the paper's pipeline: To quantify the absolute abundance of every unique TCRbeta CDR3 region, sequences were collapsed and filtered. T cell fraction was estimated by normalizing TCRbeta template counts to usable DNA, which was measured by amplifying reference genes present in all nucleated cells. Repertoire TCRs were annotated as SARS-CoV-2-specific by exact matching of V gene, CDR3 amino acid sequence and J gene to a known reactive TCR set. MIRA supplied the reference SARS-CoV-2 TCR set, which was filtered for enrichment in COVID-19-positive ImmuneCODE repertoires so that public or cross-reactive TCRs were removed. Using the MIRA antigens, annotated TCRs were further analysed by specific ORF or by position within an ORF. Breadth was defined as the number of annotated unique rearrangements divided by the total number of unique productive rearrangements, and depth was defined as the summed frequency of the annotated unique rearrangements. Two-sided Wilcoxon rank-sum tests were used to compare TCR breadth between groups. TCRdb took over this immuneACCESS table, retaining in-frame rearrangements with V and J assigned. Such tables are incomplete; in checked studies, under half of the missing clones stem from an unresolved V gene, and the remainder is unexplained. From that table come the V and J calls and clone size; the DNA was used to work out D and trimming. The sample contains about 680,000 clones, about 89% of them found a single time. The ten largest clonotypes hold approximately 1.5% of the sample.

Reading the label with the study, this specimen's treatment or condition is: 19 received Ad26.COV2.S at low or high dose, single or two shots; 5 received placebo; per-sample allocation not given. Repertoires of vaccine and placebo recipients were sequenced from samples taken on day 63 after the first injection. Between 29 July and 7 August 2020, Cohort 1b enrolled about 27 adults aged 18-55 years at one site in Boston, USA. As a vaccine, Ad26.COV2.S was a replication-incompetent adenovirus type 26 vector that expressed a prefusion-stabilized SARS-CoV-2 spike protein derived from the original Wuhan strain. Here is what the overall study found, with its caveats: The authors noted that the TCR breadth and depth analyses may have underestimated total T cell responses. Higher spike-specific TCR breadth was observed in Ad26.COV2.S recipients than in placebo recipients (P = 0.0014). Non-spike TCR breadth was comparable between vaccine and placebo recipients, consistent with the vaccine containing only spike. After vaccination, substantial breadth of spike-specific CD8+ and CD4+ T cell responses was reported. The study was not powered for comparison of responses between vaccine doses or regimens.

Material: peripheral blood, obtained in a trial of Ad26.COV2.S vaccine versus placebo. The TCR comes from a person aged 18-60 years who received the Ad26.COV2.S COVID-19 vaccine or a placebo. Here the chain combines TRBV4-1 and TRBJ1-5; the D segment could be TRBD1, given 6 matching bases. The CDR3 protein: CASSQVGALDQPQHF. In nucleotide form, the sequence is TGCGCCAGCAGCCAAGTGGGGGCATTAGATCAGCCCCAGCATTTT.